This TCR beta chain was identified in a study of shared clonotypes between healthy human individuals. Study background: Donors were two women and a few men aged 18 to 49. The study's findings and limits: Rarefaction revealed incomplete sorted-subset sequencing despite large depth.

Naive CD8 isolation took CD45RO-negative cells positively selected for CCR7 and excluded terminally differentiated effector memory CD45RA+ cells. As regards this clone: Its specificity is not known.

Trimming shortened V by 2 bases and J by 3 bases, and 7 bases separated the two germline ends. The CDR3 extends over 12 amino acids. CDR1 and CDR2 (germline): GTSNPN, SVGIG (reference sequence). Sorted subsets were amplified in replicate PCRs using about 210 ng DNA, some 31,000 T cell genomes. In the study's own analysis: Junction-only immunoSEQ sequences carried no quality scores, so filtering differed. TCRdb keeps only in-frame clones here, not all; method: immunoSEQ multiplex PCR. For V, J and clone size, that table is used; D and trimming come from the DNA. Altogether over 2,000,000 clones are present, roughly 93% being singletons, with the ten largest covering 1.5% to 2%.

The sequencing input was naive CD8+ T cells from PBMCs. The origin of this receptor is a man aged 18 to 30 in good health. Some clones in this sample may be carry-over from other donors' samples. The V and J genes are TRBV30 and TRBJ1-2; D gene uncertain. The CDR3 DNA sequence: TGTGCCTGGAGTATTTCATACTATGGCTACACCTTC. Translation: CAWSISYYGYTF.